Presented here are 24 T cell receptor beta chains from one specimen sequenced in a study of T cell changes during pregnancy in multiple sclerosis. TCRdb keeps only in-frame clones here, not all; method: immunoSEQ multiplex PCR. Among tens of thousands of clones, around 92% were seen once, and the ten largest hold 1% to 1.5%. The material sequenced was peripheral blood. These receptors came from a female donor with multiple sclerosis, enrolled in a pregnancy study.

The rearrangement joins TRBV7-9 to TRBJ1-4; TRBD1 might be the D (6 bases). Germline CDR1 and CDR2: SEHNR and FQNEAQ (reference sequence). V was shortened by 3 bases and J by 8 bases, with 10 bases between the two germline ends. The CDR3 runs to 13 residues. CDR3 in DNA: TGTGCCAGCAGCTTCTTAAGGGGGGAAAAACTGTTTTTT. Translation: CASSFLRGEKLFF.

This chain connects TRBV7-9 to TRBJ1-2, with D tentatively TRBD1 (5 bases). The CDR3 runs to 12 residues. Germline values: CDR1 SEHNR, CDR2 FQNEAQ (reference sequence). Trimming took 6 bases from V and 7 from J, leaving 12 bases between them. CDR3: CASSSGLRGYTF. The CDR3, as DNA: TGTGCCAGCAGTTCAGGGTTGCGTGGCTACACCTTC.

The chain links TRBV5-1 to TRBJ2-1, with D possibly TRBD1 on 6 matching bases. Per the germline V gene, CDR1 is SGHRS and CDR2 is YFSETQ. The ends were cut back, 0 bases at V and 6 bases at J, with 10 bases in the middle. The CDR3 has 14 residues. CDR3 amino acids: CASSLDRVGNEQFF. The CDR3 DNA reads as TGCGCCAGCAGCTTGGACAGGGTAGGCAATGAGCAGTTCTTC.

This rearrangement joins TRBV7-2 to TRBJ2-1; TRBD2 is a possible D gene (6 bases). The CDR3 sequence is 15 residues long. Trimming removed 1 base at V and 3 bases at J, with 10 bases between. The V gene's germline CDR1 is SGHTA and CDR2 FQGNSA. CDR3 amino acids: CASSLVGSGYNEQFF. The CDR3 region has the DNA TGTGCCAGCAGCTTAGTCGGGAGTGGCTACAATGAGCAGTTCTTC.

This sequence joins TRBV18 and TRBJ1-5; D is possibly TRBD1 (6 bases). The CDR3 runs 13 residues. Germline V CDR1 and CDR2: KGHSH, LQKENI. V dropped 6 bases and J dropped 5 bases, with 11 bases sitting between them. The CDR3 nucleotides are TGTGCCAGCTCCCCCGACAGGTATCAGCCCCAGCATTTT. Its translation is CASSPDRYQPQHF.

The chain has TRBV5-6 and TRBJ2-4; 9 bases are shared with TRBD1. CDR3 length: 19 residues. J lost 0 bases, V lost 0 bases, and 10 bases had no gene match. The germline V gene encodes CDR1 SGHDT and CDR2 YYEEEE. The CDR3 nucleotides read TGTGCCAGCAGCTTGGTCTCGGACAGGGGACCACTAGCCAAAAACATTCAGTACTTC. Amino acid sequence: CASSLVSDRGPLAKNIQYF.

The gene calls are TRBV30 and TRBJ1-4; no clear D. Germline V gene lookup returns CDR1 GTSNPN and CDR2 SVGIG (reference sequence). This CDR3 contains 13 residues. Trimming cost V 4 bases and J 5 bases, with 11 bases left between them. This chain's CDR3 is CAWTPRANEKLFF. CDR3 coding DNA: TGTGCCTGGACGCCAAGAGCGAATGAAAAACTGTTTTTT.

This clone was found once. This rearrangement joins TRBV5-5 to TRBJ2-7; maybe TRBD2 (5 bases). V was shortened by 3 bases and J by 2 bases, with 9 bases between the two germline ends. The CDR3 is 13 residues long. In germline, CDR1 is SGHKS, CDR2 YYEKEE (reference sequence). The CDR3 sequence is CASSWGVAYEQYF. CDR3 bases: TGTGCCAGCAGCTGGGGAGTGGCCTACGAGCAGTACTTC. The full variable domain, in which reference TRBV5-5 and TRBJ2-7 provide the parts outside the CDR3, is DAGVTQSPTHLIKTRGQQVTLRCSPISGHKSVSWYQQVLGQGPQFIFQYYEKEERGRGNFPDRFSARQFPNYSSELNVNALLLGDSALYLCASSWGVAYEQYFGPGTRLTVT.

The gene calls are TRBV14 and TRBJ2-1; the D is unclear. CDR3 length equals 12 residues. V lost 0 bases, J lost 7 bases, and 4 bases lay in between. Germline V CDR1 and CDR2: SGHDN, FVKESK. DNA of the CDR3: TGTGCCAGCAGCCAAGAATGGAATGAGCAGTTCTTC. Translated, it gives CASSQEWNEQFF.

The V call is TRBV7-9, the J call TRBJ2-7, with 7 bases fitting TRBD1. CDR1 and CDR2 from the germline V gene are SEHNR and FQNEAQ (reference sequence). The trim removed 5 bases at V and 4 bases at J, leaving 14 bases unmatched. This CDR3 comprises 16 residues. Here the CDR3 reads CASSADRALTLYEQYF. CDR3 nucleotides: TGTGCCAGCAGCGCAGACAGGGCCCTCACTTTATACGAGCAGTACTTC.

V is TRBV5-6 and J is TRBJ1-2; tentative D call: TRBD1 (5 bases). This CDR3 comprises 15 residues. Trimming removed 4 bases at V and 5 bases at J, with 18 bases between. Germline V gene data show CDR1 as SGHDT and CDR2 as YYEEEE. DNA of the CDR3: TGTGCCAGCAGCCCCTACGGAGGGGATGGGTATGGCTACACCTTC. Protein: CASSPYGGDGYGYTF.

This clone was found once. The chain employs TRBV28 and TRBJ1-2; TRBD1 matches at 7 bases. Germline-derived CDR1 and CDR2 are MDHEN and SYDVKM. After removal of 5 bases from V and 4 bases from J, the junction contained 4 bases not matched to a gene. This CDR3 is 13 amino acids long. The CDR3 sequence: CASSQQGSYGYTF. The CDR3 DNA is TGTGCCAGCAGTCAACAGGGGAGCTATGGCTACACCTTC.

This chain joins TRBV27 and TRBJ2-1; D unclear. Germline-derived CDR1 and CDR2 are MNHEY and SMNVEV (reference sequence). CDR3 length: 13 amino acids. Trimming left V 3 bases short and J 6 bases short, with 9 bases between. In nucleotides, the CDR3 is TGTGCCAGCAGTTTTATGGCGAGCAATGAGCAGTTCTTC. Its protein product is CASSFMASNEQFF.

The chain carries TRBV9 and TRBJ1-3; D is unclear. Trimming shortened V by 1 base and J by 4 bases, and 3 bases separated the two germline ends. The germline gives CDR1 SGDLS, CDR2 YYNGEE. This CDR3 region has 12 residues. CDR3 in DNA: TGTGCCAGCAGCGTATCAGGAAACACCATATATTTT. Its protein is CASSVSGNTIYF. Full variable domain (outside the CDR3, taken from reference TRBV9 and TRBJ1-3): DSGVTQTPKHLITATGQRVTLRCSPRSGDLSVYWYQQSLDQGLQFLIQYYNGEERAKGNILERFSAQQFPDLHSELNLSSLELGDSALYFCASSVSGNTIYFGEGSWLTVV.

The chain combines TRBV6-5 with TRBJ1-2; 7 bases are a match to TRBD1. The ends lost 4 bases at V and 1 base at J; junction bases unmatched: 6. Germline V lookup: CDR1 MNHEY, CDR2 SVGAGI. This CDR3 contains 15 residues. CDR3 sequence reads: CASSFLGQLNYGYTF. The CDR3 region has the DNA TGTGCCAGCAGTTTCCTGGGACAGCTTAACTATGGCTACACCTTC.

The V call is TRBV12-5, the J call TRBJ1-1; unclear D gene. Trimming stripped 0 bases from V and 3 bases from J, with 11 bases between. The germline V gene has CDR1 LGHNT and CDR2 FRNRAP. The length of the CDR3 is 15 residues. CDR3 nucleotide sequence: TGTGCTAGTGGTTTGGTACGCGACGGTCACACTGAAGCTTTCTTT. It specifies CASGLVRDGHTEAFF.

The rearrangement uses TRBV9 and TRBJ2-3; D could derive from TRBD1 or TRBD2 (5 bases each). The V end lost 3 bases, the J end lost 6 bases, and 14 bases lay between the germline ends. Germline V gene data show CDR1 as SGDLS and CDR2 as YYNGEE. The CDR3 runs 14 residues. DNA for the CDR3: TGTGCCAGCAGCGACCCAGGGATAGCGGATACGCAGTATTTT. This encodes CASSDPGIADTQYF.

V and J are TRBV28 and TRBJ1-5; D not resolved. Germline V gene data show CDR1 as MDHEN and CDR2 as SYDVKM. The length of the CDR3 is 13 residues. The V and J ends lost 8 bases and 1 base respectively, with 9 bases between them. This CDR3 is CASGPVSNQPQHF. CDR3 DNA sequence: TGTGCCAGCGGGCCGGTGAGCAATCAGCCCCAGCATTTT.

The chain couples TRBV29-1 to TRBJ2-7, with D perhaps matching TRBD1 or TRBD2 (5 bases each). CDR3 size: 12 residues. V lost 4 bases, J lost 5 bases, and 12 bases lay in between. In germline, CDR1 is SQVTM, CDR2 ANQGSEA. CDR3 in DNA: TGCAGCGTTGCCGGGACCTACGACGAGCAGTACTTC. Translating gives CSVAGTYDEQYF.

The chain links TRBV19 to TRBJ1-1; 7 bases align to TRBD1. Germline lookup yields CDR1 LNHDA and CDR2 SQIVND (reference sequence). The trim removed 5 bases at V and 4 bases at J, leaving 7 bases unmatched. There are 14 residues in the CDR3. The CDR3 nucleotides are TGTGCCAGTAGTCCAAGACAGGGACCCACTGAAGCTTTCTTT. It yields the protein CASSPRQGPTEAFF. The entire variable domain, with the rest obtained from reference TRBV19 and TRBJ1-1, is as follows: DGGITQSPKYLFRKEGQNVTLSCEQNLNHDAMYWYRQDPGQGLRLIYYSQIVNDFQKGDIAEGYSVSREKKESFPLTVTSAQKNPTAFYLCASSPRQGPTEAFFGQGTRLTVV.

The chain joins TRBV29-1 to TRBJ1-1, with D maybe TRBD1 (6 bases). There are 13 residues in the CDR3. The germline V gene has CDR1 SQVTM and CDR2 ANQGSEA. Trimming removed 5 bases at V and 4 bases at J, with 14 bases between. The CDR3 coding sequence is TGCAGCGTTACACAGGGTACGGGCACTGAAGCTTTCTTT. It translates to CSVTQGTGTEAFF.

The rearrangement uses TRBV14 and TRBJ1-1; TRBD1 might be the D (6 bases). V was pared by 4 bases and J by 1 base, with 7 bases between. CDR3 length equals 13 residues. Per germline, CDR1 SGHDN and CDR2 FVKESK. The CDR3 sequence: CASSRQENTEAFF. The CDR3, as DNA: TGTGCCAGCAGCCGACAGGAGAACACTGAAGCTTTCTTT.

This sequence joins TRBV6-6 and TRBJ1-2; tentatively, D is TRBD1 (5 bases). The CDR3 loop spans 15 amino acids. Germline lookup yields CDR1 MNHNY and CDR2 SVGAGI (reference sequence). V was shortened by 2 bases and J by 0 bases, with 10 bases between the two germline ends. DNA for the CDR3: TGTGCCAGCAGTTACGGGGCAGCCGCTAACTATGGCTACACCTTC. This sequence encodes CASSYGAAANYGYTF.

This chain connects TRBV4-1 to TRBJ2-7; 10 positions agree with TRBD2. V trimming: 1 base; J trimming: 1 base; junction bases outside the gene matches: 4. The germline CDR1 and CDR2 sequences are MGHRA and YSYEKL. The CDR3 loop spans 16 amino acids. The CDR3 DNA reads TGCGCCAGCAGCCAAGTAGCGGGAGGTGGGTCCTACGAGCAGTACTTC. The encoded protein is CASSQVAGGGSYEQYF.